Listed below are T cell receptor beta chains from one sample, sequenced in a study of T cell responses to AZD1222 COVID-19 vaccine. Only in-frame clones appear in the TCRdb table, and some are missing; sequencing was by immunoSEQ multiplex PCR. The data show 140,000 to 150,000 clones, approximately 89% seen once. The material was peripheral blood, obtained 28 days after the second AZD1222 dose. The receptors stem from an adult who received the AZD1222 COVID-19 vaccine. The CDR3 runs from the conserved cysteine through the conserved F or W. Each record gives: D gene, V gene, J gene, clone size, CDR3 protein, CDR3 DNA. A D gene is named only where the DNA matches it firmly. Clone size appears in some rows only: once, few, many, or a class for an expanded clone.

.	TRBV29-1	TRBJ2-2	.	CSADRYTGELFF	TGCAGCGCAGACAGATACACCGGGGAGCTGTTTTTT
.	TRBV18	TRBJ2-5	.	CASSPGHQETQYF	TGTGCCAGCTCACCGGGACACCAAGAGACCCAGTACTTC
.	TRBV19	TRBJ2-2	.	CASSLASAYTGELFF	TGTGCCAGTAGTTTAGCTAGCGCCTACACCGGGGAGCTGTTTTTT
TRBD2	TRBV6-2/TRBV6-3	TRBJ2-1	.	CASSLVGTSGWNEQFF	TGTGCCAGCAGTTTGGTCGGGACTAGCGGGTGGAATGAGCAGTTCTTC
.	TRBV4-3	TRBJ1-2	.	CASSQGTSNYGYTF	TGCGCCAGCAGCCAAGGGACCTCTAACTATGGCTACACCTTC
.	TRBV19	TRBJ2-5	.	CASSIGVGGQETQYF	TGTGCCAGTAGTATAGGGGTAGGCGGCCAAGAGACCCAGTACTTC
.	TRBV6-2/TRBV6-3	TRBJ2-7	.	CASSYPVGGPPLSYEQYF	TGTGCCAGCAGTTACCCGGTCGGGGGGCCCCCCTTATCCTACGAGCAGTACTTC
TRBD1	TRBV7-9	TRBJ2-3	.	CASSSRTGRVTDTQYF	TGTGCCAGCAGCTCAAGGACAGGGCGAGTCACAGATACGCAGTATTTT
.	TRBV24-1	TRBJ2-3	.	CATSGLGEGYITDTQYF	TGTGCCACCAGTGGTCTGGGCGAGGGGTACATCACAGATACGCAGTATTTT
.	TRBV19	TRBJ1-2	few	CASSSQGFFDGYTF	TGTGCCAGTAGTTCCCAGGGGTTCTTCGATGGCTACACCTTC
TRBD1	TRBV28	TRBJ1-5	.	CASSLPGQNSNQPQHF	TGTGCCAGCAGTTTACCGGGACAGAATAGCAATCAGCCCCAGCATTTT
TRBD1	TRBV18	TRBJ1-6	.	CASSTGTGNNSPLHF	TGTGCCAGCTCAACCGGGACAGGGAATAATTCACCCCTCCACTTT
.	TRBV2	TRBJ1-1	.	CASSPGFLRTEAFF	TGTGCCAGCAGTCCAGGGTTTTTAAGGACTGAAGCTTTCTTT
.	TRBV28	TRBJ1-2	.	CASTLSQTSYGYTF	TGTGCCAGCACCCTGTCCCAGACCTCCTATGGCTACACCTTC
.	TRBV3-1/TRBV3-2	TRBJ2-1	.	CASSPFIRTTGRSNHEQFF	TGTGCCAGCAGCCCCTTCATACGTACTACAGGGCGGAGTAATCATGAGCAGTTCTTC
.	TRBV15	TRBJ1-1	.	CATSGWRAPTEAFF	TGTGCCACCAGCGGCTGGAGGGCGCCCACTGAAGCTTTCTTT
.	TRBV5-1	TRBJ2-5	.	CASSFFGGQQETQYF	TGCGCCAGCAGCTTTTTTGGGGGGCAACAAGAGACCCAGTACTTC
.	TRBV12-3/TRBV12-4	TRBJ1-2	.	CASRGGYGYTF	TGTGCCAGCAGAGGGGGTTATGGCTACACCTTC
.	TRBV7-2	TRBJ2-7	.	CASSFGFNYEQYF	TGTGCCAGCAGCTTTGGCTTTAACTACGAGCAGTACTTC
TRBD1	TRBV27	TRBJ2-7	.	CASSFVGTGDSEQYF	TGTGCCAGCAGTTTCGTCGGGACAGGGGACTCCGAGCAGTACTTC
TRBD1	TRBV5-1	TRBJ1-3	once	CASSLTGGSGNTIYF	TGCGCCAGCAGCTTGACAGGGGGCTCTGGAAACACCATATATTTT
.	TRBV9	TRBJ1-2	.	CASSRQSPKVSYTF	TGTGCCAGCAGCCGACAGTCACCAAAAGTGAGCTACACCTTC
.	TRBV6-5	TRBJ2-3	.	CASSYSGGGPTDTQYF	TGTGCCAGCAGTTACTCAGGGGGGGGGCCCACAGATACGCAGTATTTT
.	TRBV6-5	TRBJ2-1	.	CASTPVGVNNEQFF	TGTGCCAGCACCCCCGTGGGGGTCAACAATGAGCAGTTCTTC
TRBD1	TRBV5-1	TRBJ2-3	.	CASSLATGGTDTQYF	TGCGCCAGCAGCTTGGCAACAGGGGGTACAGATACGCAGTATTTT